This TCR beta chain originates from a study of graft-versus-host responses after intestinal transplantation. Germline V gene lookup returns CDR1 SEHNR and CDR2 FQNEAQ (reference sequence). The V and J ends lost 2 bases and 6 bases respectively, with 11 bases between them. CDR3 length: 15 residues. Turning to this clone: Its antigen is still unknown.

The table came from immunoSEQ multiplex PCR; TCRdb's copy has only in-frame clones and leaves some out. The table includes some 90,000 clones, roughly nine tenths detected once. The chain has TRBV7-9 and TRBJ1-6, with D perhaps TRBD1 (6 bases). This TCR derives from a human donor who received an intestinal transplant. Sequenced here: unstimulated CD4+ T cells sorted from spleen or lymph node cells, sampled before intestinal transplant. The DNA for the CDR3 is TGTGCCAGCAGCTTACAGACAGGCTTTAATTCACCCCTCCACTTT. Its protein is CASSLQTGFNSPLHF.